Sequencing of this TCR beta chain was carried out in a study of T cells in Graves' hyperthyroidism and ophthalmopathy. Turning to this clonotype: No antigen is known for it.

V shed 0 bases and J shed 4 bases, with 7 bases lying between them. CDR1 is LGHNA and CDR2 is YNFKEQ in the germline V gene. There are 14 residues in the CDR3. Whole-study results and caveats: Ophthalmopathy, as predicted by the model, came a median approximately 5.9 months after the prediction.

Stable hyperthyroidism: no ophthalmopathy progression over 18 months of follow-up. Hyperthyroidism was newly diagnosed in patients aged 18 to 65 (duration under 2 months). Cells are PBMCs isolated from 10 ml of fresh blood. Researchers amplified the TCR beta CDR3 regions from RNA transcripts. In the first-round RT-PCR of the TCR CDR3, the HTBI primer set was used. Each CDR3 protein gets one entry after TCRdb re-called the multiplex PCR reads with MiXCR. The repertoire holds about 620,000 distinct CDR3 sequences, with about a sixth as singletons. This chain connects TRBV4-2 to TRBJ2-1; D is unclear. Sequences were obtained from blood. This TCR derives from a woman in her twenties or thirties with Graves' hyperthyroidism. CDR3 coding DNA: TGTGCCAGCAGCCAAGATATCGGATACAATGAGCAGTTCTTC. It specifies CASSQDIGYNEQFF.